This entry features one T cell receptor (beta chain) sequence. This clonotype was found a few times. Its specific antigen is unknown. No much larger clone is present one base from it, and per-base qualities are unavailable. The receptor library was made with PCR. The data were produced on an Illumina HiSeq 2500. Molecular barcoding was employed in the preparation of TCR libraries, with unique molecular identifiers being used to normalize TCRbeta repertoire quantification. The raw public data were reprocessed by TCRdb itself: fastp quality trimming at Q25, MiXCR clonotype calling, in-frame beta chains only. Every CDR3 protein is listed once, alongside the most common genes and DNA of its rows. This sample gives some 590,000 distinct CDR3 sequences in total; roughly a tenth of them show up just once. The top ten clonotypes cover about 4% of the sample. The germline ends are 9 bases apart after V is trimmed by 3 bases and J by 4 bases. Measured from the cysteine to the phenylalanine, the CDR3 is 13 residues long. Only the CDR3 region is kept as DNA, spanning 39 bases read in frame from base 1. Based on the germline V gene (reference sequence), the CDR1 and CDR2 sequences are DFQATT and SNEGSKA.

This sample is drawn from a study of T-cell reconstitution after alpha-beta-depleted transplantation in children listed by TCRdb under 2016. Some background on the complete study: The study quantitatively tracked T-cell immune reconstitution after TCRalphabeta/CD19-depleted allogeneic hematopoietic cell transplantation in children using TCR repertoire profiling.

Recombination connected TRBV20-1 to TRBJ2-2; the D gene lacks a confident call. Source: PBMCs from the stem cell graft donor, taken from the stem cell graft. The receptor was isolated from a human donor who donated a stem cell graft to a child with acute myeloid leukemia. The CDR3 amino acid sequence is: CSASTDITGELFF. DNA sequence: TGCAGTGCTAGCACAGATATCACCGGGGAGCTGTTTTTT.